This TCR beta chain was sequenced during a study of beta chain features in type 1 diabetes (dated by TCRdb to the late 2010s). For context, the study as a whole: Patients and healthy donors did not differ in mean age, gender distribution, total cell number or subset yield. Whereas all 30 or so donors provided naive and central memory subsets, regulatory and stem cell-like memory subsets were isolated from just 8 patients and roughly eight healthy donors. The study compared the TCRB repertoires of sorted circulating CD4+ T cell subsets in recently diagnosed type 1 diabetes patients with those in matched healthy donors. A total of under 120,000,000 sorted cells were examined across all samples, and RNA yield correlated strongly with the number of cells per subset. Here is what the overall study found, with its caveats: Because cDNA was sequenced instead of genomic DNA, activated cells with high expression could be over-represented, although the groups did not differ in activation or CD3 levels. Only small numbers of individuals were included in the HLA sub-analyses, which left unresolved whether HLA type had any influence on TCRB rearrangement. Patients with type 1 diabetes made fewer insertions and deleted more nucleotides at VDJ recombination sites, implying thymic rearrangement abnormalities. Naive, central memory and regulatory TCRB repertoires appeared to be more similar among patients than among healthy donors. Shorter templates might be favored by PCR, yet because patient and control samples were amplified and corrected together, any such skew would affect both groups equally. In all four CD4+ subsets, TCRB CDR3 length was moderately but significantly shorter in type 1 diabetes patients.

A single peripheral blood draw of around 120 mL on average was collected from each donor into heparinised tubes. A BD FACSAria II and a panel including CD45RO, CCR7, CD25, CD127, CD95 and CD27 were used to sort naive, central memory, regulatory and stem cell-like memory CD4+ T cells. Every sorted population had a purity above 95%. PBMCs were isolated right away by Lymphoprep density gradient centrifugation and were stained directly, without culture. So that batch effects would be minimized, each experiment stained and sorted samples in pairs, pairing one healthy donor with one patient. The CDR1 and CDR2 encoded by the germline V gene are SGHTA and FQGTGA. The CDR3 starts with the cysteine, ends with the phenylalanine, and has 15 residues. The entry retains the CDR3 DNA only, 45 bases that are in frame from base 1. V is trimmed back by 5 bases and J by 3 bases, and the junction contains 5 bases that no gene match accounts for.

With respect to this clone: The antigen it recognizes is unknown. Per-base qualities were not stored, and no clone one base away is much larger.

All of the isolated RNA was reverse transcribed with the High Capacity cDNA Reverse Transcription Kit, so expressed TCRB transcripts were sequenced. Deep immunoSEQ sequencing was applied to naive, central memory and regulatory T cell samples, giving an average of roughly 3.5 million total reads per sample. Sorted cells were lysed in RLT buffer, and RNA was extracted using DNase-treated RNeasy Micro or Mini kits according to cell number. To prevent cross-contamination, every cell subset was processed on its own, while patient and healthy donor samples were processed together. The immunoSEQ multiplex PCR was used to amplify TCRB sequences from cDNA, yielding 87-bp fragments that span the CDR3 region. Sequencing of the amplicons was performed on the Illumina HiSeq platform. From the authors' description of their analysis: Synthetic template baselines were used to correct PCR bias computationally, reads within Hamming distance 2 were collapsed together, and singletons that could not be merged were discarded. By aligning reads against IMGT, V, D and J genes, CDR3 length, and insertions or deletions at six rearrangement sites were assigned. Within each subset, clonotype counts were normalized to the number of sorted cells before true diversity and Gini coefficients were calculated with the tcR R package. The overlap coefficient, calculated on TCRB nucleotide sequences, was used to quantify repertoire sharing. As a proxy for the pre-selection repertoire, out-of-frame TCRB sequences from naive cells were analyzed. TCRdb retrieved this table from immuneACCESS and kept in-frame rearrangements only. Not all clones are present; in checked studies, unresolved V genes account for under half, and no reason is known for the remainder. That table gives V, J and clone size, and the DNA gave D and trimming. Here the sample has around 690,000 clones; around 12% occur a single time. Of the sample, roughly 0.11% falls within the top ten clones.

The sequencing sample was made of naive CD4+ T cells from blood. This specimen's cell subset or site label, per the study, means: true naive CD4+ T cells. The sequence came from a man aged 30 to 39 with type 1 diabetes. The sequence is built from TRBV7-3 and TRBJ2-5; 11 central bases correspond to TRBD2. CDR3 protein: CASSKTSGGEETQYF. In nucleotide form, the sequence is TGTGCCAGCAGCAAAACTAGCGGGGGAGAAGAGACCCAGTACTTC.